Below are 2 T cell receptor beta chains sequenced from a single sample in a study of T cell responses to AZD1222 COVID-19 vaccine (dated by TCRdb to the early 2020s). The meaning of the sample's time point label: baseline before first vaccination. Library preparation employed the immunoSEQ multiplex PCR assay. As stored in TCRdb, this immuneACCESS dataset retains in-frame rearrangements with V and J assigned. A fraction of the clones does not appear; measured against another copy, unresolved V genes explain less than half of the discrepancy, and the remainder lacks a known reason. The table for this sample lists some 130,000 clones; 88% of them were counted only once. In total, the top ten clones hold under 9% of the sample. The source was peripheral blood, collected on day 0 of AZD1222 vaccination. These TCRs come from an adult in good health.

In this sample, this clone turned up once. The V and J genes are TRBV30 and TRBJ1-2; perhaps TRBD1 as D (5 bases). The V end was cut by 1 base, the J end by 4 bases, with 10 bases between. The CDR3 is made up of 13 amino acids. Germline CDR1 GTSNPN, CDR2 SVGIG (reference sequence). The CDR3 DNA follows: TGTGCCTGGAGTGGCCGGGGGGTCTATGGCTACACCTTC. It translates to CAWSGRGVYGYTF.

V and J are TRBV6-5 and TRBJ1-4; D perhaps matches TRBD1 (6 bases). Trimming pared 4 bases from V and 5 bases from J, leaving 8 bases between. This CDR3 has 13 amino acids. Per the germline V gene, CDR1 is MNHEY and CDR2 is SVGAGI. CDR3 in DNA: TGTGCCAGCAGTTTTACAGGGAATGAAAAACTGTTTTTT. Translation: CASSFTGNEKLFF.